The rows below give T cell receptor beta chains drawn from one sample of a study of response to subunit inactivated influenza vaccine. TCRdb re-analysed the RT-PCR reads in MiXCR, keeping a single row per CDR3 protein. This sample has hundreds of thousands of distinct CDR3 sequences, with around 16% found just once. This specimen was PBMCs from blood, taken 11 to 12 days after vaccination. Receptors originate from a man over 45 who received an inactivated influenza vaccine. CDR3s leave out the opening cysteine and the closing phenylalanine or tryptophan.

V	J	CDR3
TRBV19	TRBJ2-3	ASNPKGVTDTQY
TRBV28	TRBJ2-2	ASLTRGTGELF
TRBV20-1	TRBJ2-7	SAHVEDDVSYEQY
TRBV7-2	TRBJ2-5	ASSLSRGGETQY
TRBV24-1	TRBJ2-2	ATSARFRGPNTGELF
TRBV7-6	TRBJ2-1	ASSLEGAGGWYEQF
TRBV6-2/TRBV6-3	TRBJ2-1	ASSPRAGDQF
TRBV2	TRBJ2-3	ASSGSRGVDTDTQY
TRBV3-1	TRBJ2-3	ASSAGTSGRGEPDTQY
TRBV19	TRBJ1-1	ASSIGLARPEAF
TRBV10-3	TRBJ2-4	AISEPVQTSGRFAAKNIQY
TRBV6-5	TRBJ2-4	ATQDRNIQY
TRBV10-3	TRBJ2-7	AISEQTYEQY
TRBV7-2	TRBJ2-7	ASSLLPQNEQY
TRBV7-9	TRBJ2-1	ASSLARQGDDNEQF
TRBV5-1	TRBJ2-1	ASSTRGTYNEQF
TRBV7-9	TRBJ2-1	ASSLRQGINEQF